Below, one T cell receptor (beta chain) is given with its context. Its specificity is unknown. A clone one base away is much larger, so this may be a read error. A second nested PCR with blocking oligonucleotides suppressed unpaired genes. TCRdb passed the emulsion pairing reads through MiXCR, listing each CDR3 protein once. Of about 40,000 distinct CDR3 sequences listed, 45% to 50% are singletons. The CDR3 runs to 16 residues. Germline assignment: CDR1 SGHDN and CDR2 FVKESK. The source of the sample is a study of T cell repertoires in breast cancer. Looking at the study overall: About 9.2 reads per input cell, approximately 480,000 sequences per sample, on average.

Regarding the study as a whole: Tumor-free sentinel nodes shared only 1.5% to 2% of tumor TCRs; involved nodes shared under 8%.

Paired alpha-beta TCRs of CD8+ T cells were analyzed by expanded emulsion RT-PCR. This sequence originates from a pool of human donors with breast cancer or a healthy control (not recorded which). This chain uses TRBV14 with TRBJ2-1, with TRBD1 matching 7 bases. Sequencing input: CD8+ T cells. The CDR3: CASRKTGTAAYSEQFF. The CDR3 nucleotides read TGTGCCAGCAGGAAAACCGGGACAGCGGCATACAGTGAGCAGTTCTTC.